This paragraph reports one TCR beta chain. The data originate from a study of technical replicates of blood from a handful of donors. Produced via immunoSEQ multiplex PCR; TCRdb's table is partial and in-frame only. The table has about 13,000 clones, just over 85% seen once; the top ten hold 9.5% to 12%. V was pared by 7 bases and J by 6 bases, with 9 bases of the junction left unmatched. Per germline, CDR1 SQVTM and CDR2 ANQGSEA. The CDR3 runs to 13 residues. Sequences were obtained from PBMCs. This TCR derives from a human donor in good health. V is TRBV29-1 and J is TRBJ1-2; 9 bases map to TRBD1. This CDR3 is CSEERQGVNGYTF. CDR3 bases: TGCAGCGAGGAGAGACAGGGGGTTAATGGCTACACCTTC.